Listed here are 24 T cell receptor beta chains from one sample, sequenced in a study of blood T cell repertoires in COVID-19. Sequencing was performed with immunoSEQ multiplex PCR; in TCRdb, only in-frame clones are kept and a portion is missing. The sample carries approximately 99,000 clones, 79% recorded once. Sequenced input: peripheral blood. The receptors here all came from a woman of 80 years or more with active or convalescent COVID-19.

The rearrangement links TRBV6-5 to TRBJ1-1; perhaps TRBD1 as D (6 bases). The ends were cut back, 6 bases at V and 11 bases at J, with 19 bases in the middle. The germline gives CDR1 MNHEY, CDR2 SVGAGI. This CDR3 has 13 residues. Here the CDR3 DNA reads TGTGCCAGCAGGACTCCGGGACACCTTTCCGCTTTCTTT. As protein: CASRTPGHLSAFF.

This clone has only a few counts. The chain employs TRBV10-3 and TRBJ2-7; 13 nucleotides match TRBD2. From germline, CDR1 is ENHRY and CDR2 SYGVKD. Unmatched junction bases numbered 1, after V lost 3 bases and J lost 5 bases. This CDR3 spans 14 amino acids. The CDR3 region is CAISEGLAGDEQYF. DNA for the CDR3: TGTGCCATCAGTGAAGGACTAGCGGGAGACGAGCAGTACTTC.

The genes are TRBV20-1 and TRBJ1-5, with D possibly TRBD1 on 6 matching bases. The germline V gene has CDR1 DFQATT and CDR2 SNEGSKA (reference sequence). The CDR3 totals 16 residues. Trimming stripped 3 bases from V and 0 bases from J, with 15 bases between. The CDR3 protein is CSASVGGAFSNQPQHF. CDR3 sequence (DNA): TGCAGTGCTAGTGTAGGGGGGGCTTTTAGCAATCAGCCCCAGCATTTT.

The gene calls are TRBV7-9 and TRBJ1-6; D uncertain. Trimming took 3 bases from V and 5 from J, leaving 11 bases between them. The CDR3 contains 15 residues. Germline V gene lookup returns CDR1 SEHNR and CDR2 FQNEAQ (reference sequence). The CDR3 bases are TGTGCCAGCAGCTTGACCTCCGGGGATAATTCACCCCTCCACTTT. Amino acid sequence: CASSLTSGDNSPLHF.

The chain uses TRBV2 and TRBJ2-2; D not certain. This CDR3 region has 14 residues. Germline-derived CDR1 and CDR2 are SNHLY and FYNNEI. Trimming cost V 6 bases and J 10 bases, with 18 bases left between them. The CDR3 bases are TGTGCCAGCAGCGCCGGGTCCCCCTTCACGGAGCTGTTTTTT. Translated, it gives CASSAGSPFTELFF.

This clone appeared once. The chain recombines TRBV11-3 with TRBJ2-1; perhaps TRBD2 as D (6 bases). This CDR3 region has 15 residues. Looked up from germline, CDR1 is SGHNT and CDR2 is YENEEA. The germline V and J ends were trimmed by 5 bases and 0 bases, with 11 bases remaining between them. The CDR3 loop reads CASSPSSVSYNEQFF. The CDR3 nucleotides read TGTGCCAGCAGCCCCTCTAGCGTCTCCTACAATGAGCAGTTCTTC.

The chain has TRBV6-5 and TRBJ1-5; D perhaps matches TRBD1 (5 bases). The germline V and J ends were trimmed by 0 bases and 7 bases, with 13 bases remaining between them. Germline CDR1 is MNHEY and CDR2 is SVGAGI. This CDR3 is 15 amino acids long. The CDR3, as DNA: TGTGCCAGCAGTTACTCTGGGCAGGGAGGACAGCCCCAGCATTTT. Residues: CASSYSGQGGQPQHF.

In nucleotides, the CDR3 is TGTGCCAGCACCCATAGCCAAGAGACCCAGTACTTC. This gives the protein CASTHSQETQYF. This rearrangement joins TRBV28 to TRBJ2-5; D ambiguous. The CDR3 sequence is 12 residues long. Between the trimmed V and J ends, which lost 7 bases and 1 base, there was a span of 7 bases. Germline CDR1 is MDHEN and CDR2 is SYDVKM.

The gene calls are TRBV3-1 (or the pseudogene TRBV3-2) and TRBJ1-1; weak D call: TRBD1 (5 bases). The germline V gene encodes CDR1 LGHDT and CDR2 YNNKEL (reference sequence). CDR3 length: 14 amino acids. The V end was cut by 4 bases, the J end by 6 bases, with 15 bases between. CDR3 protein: CASSRQGMEPEAFF. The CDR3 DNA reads TGTGCCAGCAGCCGTCAGGGAATGGAGCCTGAAGCTTTCTTT.

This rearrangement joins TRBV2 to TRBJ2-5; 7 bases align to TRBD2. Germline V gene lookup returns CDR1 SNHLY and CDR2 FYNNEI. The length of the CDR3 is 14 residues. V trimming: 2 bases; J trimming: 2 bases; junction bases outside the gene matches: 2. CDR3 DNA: TGTGCCAGCAGTGAATCGGGGGGACAAGAGACCCAGTACTTC. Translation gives CASSESGGQETQYF.

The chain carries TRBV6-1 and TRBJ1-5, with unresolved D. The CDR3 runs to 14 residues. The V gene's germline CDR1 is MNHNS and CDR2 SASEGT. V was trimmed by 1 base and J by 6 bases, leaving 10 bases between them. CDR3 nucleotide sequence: TGTGCCAGCAGTGAAGTCGGGAGGAGTCAGCCCCAGCATTTT. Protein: CASSEVGRSQPQHF.

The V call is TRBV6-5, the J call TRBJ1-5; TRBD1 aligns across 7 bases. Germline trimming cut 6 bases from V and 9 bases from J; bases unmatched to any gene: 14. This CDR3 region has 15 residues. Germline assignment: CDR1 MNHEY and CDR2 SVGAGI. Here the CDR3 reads CASRRFSQGGWPQHF. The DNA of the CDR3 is TGTGCCAGCAGGCGGTTTTCGCAGGGGGGATGGCCCCAGCATTTT.

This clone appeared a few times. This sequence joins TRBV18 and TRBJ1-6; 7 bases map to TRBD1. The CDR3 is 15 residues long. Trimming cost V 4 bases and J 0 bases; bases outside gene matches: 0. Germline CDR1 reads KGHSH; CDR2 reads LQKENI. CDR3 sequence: CASSRDSSYNSPLHF. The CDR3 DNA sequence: TGTGCCAGCTCACGGGACAGCTCCTATAATTCACCCCTCCACTTT. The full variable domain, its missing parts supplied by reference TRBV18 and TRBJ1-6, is NAGVMQNPRHLVRRRGQEARLRCSPMKGHSHVYWYRQLPEEGLKFMVYLQKENIIDESGMPKERFSAEFPKEGPSILRIQQVVRGDSAAYFCASSRDSSYNSPLHFGNGTRLTVT.

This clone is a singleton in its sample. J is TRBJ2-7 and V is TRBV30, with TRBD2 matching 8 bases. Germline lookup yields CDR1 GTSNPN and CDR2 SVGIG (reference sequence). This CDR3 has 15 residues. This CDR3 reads CAAGGWRASGYEQYF. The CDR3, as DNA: TGTGCTGCGGGGGGTTGGAGAGCTAGCGGGTACGAGCAGTACTTC.

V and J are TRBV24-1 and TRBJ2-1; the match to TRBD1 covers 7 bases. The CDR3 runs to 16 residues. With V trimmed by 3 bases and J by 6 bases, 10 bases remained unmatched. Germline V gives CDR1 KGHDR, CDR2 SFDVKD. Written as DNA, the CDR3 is TGTGCCACCAGTGATCCGGTCGAGGCAGGGGGCAATGAGCAGTTCTTC. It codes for CATSDPVEAGGNEQFF.

The CDR3 nucleotides read TGTGCCAGCAGCTTGTATCCAGGGTGGGATGAGCAGTTCTTC. This gives the protein CASSLYPGWDEQFF. The chain has TRBV5-5 and TRBJ2-1, with D perhaps matching TRBD1 (5 bases). The CDR3 has 14 amino acids. CDR1 and CDR2 from the germline V gene are SGHKS and YYEKEE (reference sequence). Trimming stripped 1 base from V and 8 bases from J, with 13 bases between.

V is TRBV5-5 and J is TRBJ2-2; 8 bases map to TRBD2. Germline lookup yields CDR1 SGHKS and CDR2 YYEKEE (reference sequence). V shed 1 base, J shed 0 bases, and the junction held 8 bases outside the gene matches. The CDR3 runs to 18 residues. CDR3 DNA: TGTGCCAGCAGCTTGTTTGGGAAGCGGGGGCCGAACACCGGGGAGCTGTTTTTT. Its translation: CASSLFGKRGPNTGELFF.

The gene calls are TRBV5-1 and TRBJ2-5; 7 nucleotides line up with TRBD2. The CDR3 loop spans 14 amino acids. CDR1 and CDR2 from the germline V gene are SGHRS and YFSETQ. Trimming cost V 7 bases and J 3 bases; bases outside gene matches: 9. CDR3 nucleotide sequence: TGCGCCAGCTCCGTCGGGCTAGCGGAAGAGACCCAGTACTTC. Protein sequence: CASSVGLAEETQYF.

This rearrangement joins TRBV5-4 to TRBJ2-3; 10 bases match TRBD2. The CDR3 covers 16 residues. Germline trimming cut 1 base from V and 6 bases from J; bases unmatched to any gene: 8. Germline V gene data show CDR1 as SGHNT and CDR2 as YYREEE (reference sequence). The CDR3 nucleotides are TGTGCCAGCAGCTTGAGCGTACTAGCGGGATTTGATACGCAGTATTTT. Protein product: CASSLSVLAGFDTQYF.

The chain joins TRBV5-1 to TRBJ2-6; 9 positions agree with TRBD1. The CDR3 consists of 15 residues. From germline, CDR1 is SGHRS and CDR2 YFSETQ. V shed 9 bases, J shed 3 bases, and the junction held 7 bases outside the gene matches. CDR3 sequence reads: CATGTGGGGANVLTF. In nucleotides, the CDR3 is TGCGCCACCGGAACAGGGGGCGGTGGGGCCAACGTCCTGACTTTC.

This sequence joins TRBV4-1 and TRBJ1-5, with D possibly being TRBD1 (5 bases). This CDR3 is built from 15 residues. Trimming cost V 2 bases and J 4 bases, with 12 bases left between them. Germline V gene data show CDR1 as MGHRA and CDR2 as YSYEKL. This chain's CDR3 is CASSQLTRGNQPQHF. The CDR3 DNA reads TGCGCCAGCAGCCAACTGACTCGGGGGAATCAGCCCCAGCATTTT.

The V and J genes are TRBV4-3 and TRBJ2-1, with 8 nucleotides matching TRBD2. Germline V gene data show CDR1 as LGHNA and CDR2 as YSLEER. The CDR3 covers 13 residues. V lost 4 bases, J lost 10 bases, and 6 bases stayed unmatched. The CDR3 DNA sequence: TGCGCCAGCAGCCTTTCACTAGCGGAAGAGCAGTTCTTC. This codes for CASSLSLAEEQFF.

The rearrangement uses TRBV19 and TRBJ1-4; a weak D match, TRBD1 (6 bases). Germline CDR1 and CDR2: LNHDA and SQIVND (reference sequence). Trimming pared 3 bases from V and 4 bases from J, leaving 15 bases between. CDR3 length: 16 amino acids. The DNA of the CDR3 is TGTGCCAGTAGTATGCTCCAGGGGAAGGGTAATGAAAAACTGTTTTTT. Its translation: CASSMLQGKGNEKLFF.

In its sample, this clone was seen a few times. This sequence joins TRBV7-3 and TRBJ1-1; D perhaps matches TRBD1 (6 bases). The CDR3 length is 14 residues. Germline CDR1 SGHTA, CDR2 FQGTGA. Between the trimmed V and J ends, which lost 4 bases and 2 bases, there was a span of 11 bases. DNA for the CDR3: TGTGCCAGCAGCTCCCAGGGGCCCAACACTGAAGCTTTCTTT. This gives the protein CASSSQGPNTEAFF.